This entry is about one T cell receptor (beta chain). Its antigen remains unknown. PCR was performed a second time for about 7 to 12 cycles using a sample-barcoded 5' primer and a J-beta primer mix. TCRdb analysed the 5' RACE reads with MiXCR anew, one entry per CDR3 protein. This table has about 830,000 distinct CDR3 sequences, about 62% appearing once. This sample is drawn from a study of blood T cells in healthy people across ages. Study outcomes and limitations: Diversity estimates from one million T cells were considered underestimates.

The CDR3 has 15 amino acids. Germline loops: CDR1 MGHDK, CDR2 SYGVNS. V lost 2 bases and J lost 4; bases outside the gene matches: 5. The sequenced sample was blood. The source is a man aged 25-40 years in good health. V gene TRBV25-1 combines with J gene TRBJ1-2; 9 positions match TRBD1. The CDR3: CASSETGGQAYGYTF. CDR3 in DNA: TGTGCCAGCAGTGAAACAGGGGGCCAGGCCTATGGCTACACCTTC.